Presented here are 20 T cell receptor beta chains from one specimen sequenced in a study of T cell repertoires in cytomegalovirus infection (dated 2019 in TCRdb). This sample was sequenced with an Illumina HiSeq 1500. TCRdb cleaned the public reads at Q25 with fastp, built clones with MiXCR and kept in-frame beta chains. Each record represents a unique CDR3 protein, reported with the most common genes and DNA among its rows. The table for this sample lists about 250,000 distinct CDR3 sequences; approximately 13% of them were counted only once. The top ten constitute 1.5% to 2% of the sample. The sequenced material came from PBMCs. All receptors derive from a human donor in good health (CMV status not recorded). Some clones in this sample may be carry-over from other donors' samples.

V is TRBV20-1 and J is TRBJ1-5, with D uncertain. Germline V lookup: CDR1 DFQATT, CDR2 SNEGSKA (reference sequence). V was cut by 3 bases and J by 1 base, with 7 bases left in between. The length of the CDR3 is 13 residues. The CDR3 loop is CSASGRSNQPQHF. For the CDR3, the DNA is TGCAGTGCTAGTGGCAGAAGCAATCAGCCCCAGCATTTT.

This clonotype was counted ten times or more. In DNA, the CDR3 is TGTGCCAGCAGCCCTGGGGAGGGCGGTCAGCCCCAGCATTTT. This sequence encodes CASSPGEGGQPQHF. The J gene is TRBJ1-5, the V gene TRBV7-2; unclear D gene. The CDR3 is made up of 14 amino acids. Germline loops: CDR1 SGHTA, CDR2 FQGNSA. Trimming cost V 5 bases and J 6 bases, with 14 bases left between them.

The sample holds many counts of this clonotype. The V and J genes are TRBV7-2 and TRBJ2-3, with 10 bases lining up with TRBD2. CDR1 and CDR2 from the germline V gene are SGHTA and FQGNSA. The CDR3 is made up of 16 amino acids. Losses at the gene ends were 5 bases for V and 3 bases for J; bases not matched to a gene: 8. In DNA, the CDR3 is TGTGCCAGCAGCCCCCTAGCGGGGGAGGGGACAGATACGCAGTATTTT. Its translation is CASSPLAGEGTDTQYF.

This clonotype came up many times. The chain employs TRBV7-2 and TRBJ2-1, with TRBD2 identical over 10 bases. The CDR3 runs to 15 residues. J gave up 4 bases and V 3 bases, and 3 bases lay outside the gene matches. Per germline, CDR1 SGHTA and CDR2 FQGNSA. Here the CDR3 reads CASSFGGLAYNEQFF. CDR3 nucleotide sequence: TGTGCCAGCAGCTTCGGGGGACTAGCGTACAATGAGCAGTTCTTC.

The rearrangement uses TRBV20-1 and TRBJ1-2; D is perhaps TRBD1 (6 bases). CDR1 is DFQATT, CDR2 SNEGSKA, per germline (reference sequence). The CDR3 contains 14 residues. Trimming took off 7 bases at V and 4 bases at J, with 19 bases between the two ends. The CDR3 DNA reads as TGCAGTGTGGGGGGGGGCGACGGGACCTATGGCTACACCTTC. It specifies CSVGGGDGTYGYTF.

The V and J genes are TRBV14 and TRBJ2-1; D gene ambiguous. The germline CDR1 and CDR2 sequences are SGHDN and FVKESK. Trimming cost V 3 bases and J 2 bases, with 11 bases left between them. The CDR3 runs to 15 residues. This CDR3 is CASSHPAGPYNEQFF. Here the CDR3 DNA reads TGTGCCAGCAGCCATCCGGCCGGCCCCTACAATGAGCAGTTCTTC.

This clonotype was counted many times. V gene TRBV28 combines with J gene TRBJ2-1, with 16 positions matching TRBD2. Looked up from germline, CDR1 is MDHEN and CDR2 is SYDVKM. The V and J ends lost 6 bases and 9 bases, in that order; junction bases with no gene match: 8. CDR3 length equals 16 residues. CDR3 DNA sequence: TGTGCCAGCAGCCCGGGACTAGCGGGAGGGAGGGGTGAGCAGTTCTTC. This encodes CASSPGLAGGRGEQFF.

In this sample, this clonotype turned up many times. V is TRBV19 and J is TRBJ2-7; 7 nucleotides align to TRBD1. CDR3 length: 14 residues. V lost 6 bases, J lost 6 bases, and 11 bases stayed unmatched. Per the germline V gene, CDR1 is LNHDA and CDR2 is SQIVND (reference sequence). The CDR3 coding sequence is TGTGCCAGTAGGATAAGTTGGCAGGGGGTCGAGCAGTACTTC. Translating it yields CASRISWQGVEQYF.

This clonotype appeared a single time. The DNA is left out, because the CDR3 cannot be placed on it with certainty; the CDR3 is given as TCRdb lists it. V usage is TRBV7-4 and J usage is TRBJ2-5; TRBD2, the table's D call, was not compared with the DNA. The germline V gene encodes CDR1 SGHVT and CDR2 SQSDAQ. With termini counted, the CDR3 has 15 amino acids. CDR3 amino acids: CASSPFGAGSETHYF.

This clonotype appeared many times. V and J are TRBV6-1 and TRBJ1-1; D possibly corresponds to TRBD1 (5 bases). Germline-derived CDR1 and CDR2 are MNHNS and SASEGT. CDR3 length: 12 residues. The ends were cut back, 7 bases at V and 2 bases at J, with 8 bases in the middle. The CDR3 spells CASTRVNTEAFF. The DNA for the CDR3 is TGTGCCAGCACCAGGGTCAACACTGAAGCTTTCTTT.

The V and J genes are TRBV30 and TRBJ1-3; weak D call: TRBD1 (5 bases). Germline loops: CDR1 GTSNPN, CDR2 SVGIG (reference sequence). The CDR3 runs 14 residues. V gave up 2 bases and J gave up 1 base, with 9 bases separating them. CDR3 nucleotide sequence: TGTGCCTGGAGTCGGGGCTCATCTGGAAACACCATATATTTT. This encodes CAWSRGSSGNTIYF.

In this sample, this clonotype turned up a few times. The V call is TRBV5-1, the J call TRBJ2-5, with D possibly matching TRBD2 (7 bases). The germline V and J ends were trimmed by 4 bases and 6 bases, with 16 bases remaining between them. Germline CDR1 SGHRS, CDR2 YFSETQ. The CDR3 totals 14 residues. CDR3 DNA: TGCGCCAGCAGCAACTCGGGGGGCTGGCAGACCCAGTACTTC. It yields the protein CASSNSGGWQTQYF.

This clonotype was picked up many times. The V and J genes are TRBV7-2 and TRBJ2-7; D is unclear. CDR3 length: 14 residues. V was trimmed by 0 bases and J by 3 bases, leaving 9 bases between them. Germline assignment: CDR1 SGHTA and CDR2 FQGNSA. CDR3 in DNA: TGTGCCAGCAGCTTAGCCCAAGTAAACTACGAGCAGTACTTC. This codes for CASSLAQVNYEQYF.

This clonotype was detected many times. J is TRBJ2-1 and V is TRBV7-2; the match to TRBD2 covers 10 bases. This CDR3 has 17 amino acids. Trimming removed 3 bases from V and 1 base from J; junction bases left unmatched: 6. Germline V lookup: CDR1 SGHTA, CDR2 FQGNSA. Here the CDR3 reads CASSFDSSGSSYNEQFF. The CDR3 DNA follows: TGTGCCAGCAGCTTTGACTCTAGCGGGAGTTCCTACAATGAGCAGTTCTTC.

This clonotype was seen only a few times. The CDR3 nucleotides are TGTGCCAGCAGCTTAGATGCGGGAGGGTACGAGCAGTACTTC. Its translation is CASSLDAGGYEQYF. The chain is built from TRBV7-2 and TRBJ2-7; 9 bases fit TRBD2. The CDR3 covers 14 residues. V was clipped by 1 base and J by 4 bases; unmatched bases: 2. CDR1 is SGHTA, CDR2 FQGNSA, per germline. Using reference TRBV7-2 and TRBJ2-7 for the parts outside the CDR3, the full variable domain is GAGVSQSPSNKVTEKGKDVELRCDPISGHTALYWYRQSLGQGLEFLIYFQGNSAPDKSGLPSDRFSAERTGGSVSTLTIQRTQQEDSAVYLCASSLDAGGYEQYFGPGTRLTVT.

V gene TRBV5-6 combines with J gene TRBJ2-7; 10 bases are a match to TRBD1. The CDR3 has 15 residues. CDR1 and CDR2 (germline): SGHDT, YYEEEE. The V and J ends lost 3 bases and 5 bases, in that order; junction bases with no gene match: 8. The CDR3 nucleotides are TGTGCCAGCAGCTACCTGACAGGGGGCGGCGACGAGCAGTACTTC. Amino acids: CASSYLTGGGDEQYF.

This chain connects TRBV6-2 or TRBV6-3 to TRBJ2-1; no clear D. The CDR3 contains 12 residues. V was clipped by 7 bases and J by 6 bases, with 10 bases between them. Germline CDR1 MNHEY, CDR2 SVGEGT. This chain's CDR3 is CASTDRFNEQFF. Written as DNA, the CDR3 is TGTGCCAGCACCGACCGTTTCAATGAGCAGTTCTTC.

This clonotype was recorded many times. The V and J genes are TRBV7-2 and TRBJ2-5; D is possibly TRBD2 (5 bases). The germline CDR1 and CDR2 sequences are SGHTA and FQGNSA. The V gene lost 1 base and the J gene lost 7 bases, with 16 bases spanning the gap. This CDR3 region has 15 residues. As DNA, the CDR3 is TGTGCCAGCAGCTTAGGGGCGGGCGGTATAGGGACCCAGTACTTC. Translated: CASSLGAGGIGTQYF. The variable domain in full, with the rest retrieved from reference TRBV7-2 and TRBJ2-5, is GAGVSQSPSNKVTEKGKDVELRCDPISGHTALYWYRQSLGQGLEFLIYFQGNSAPDKSGLPSDRFSAERTGGSVSTLTIQRTQQEDSAVYLCASSLGAGGIGTQYFGPGTRLLVL.

This clonotype has at least ten counts. This chain uses TRBV11-2 with TRBJ1-6; possibly TRBD1 for D (6 bases). This CDR3 contains 13 residues. V was clipped by 7 bases and J by 11 bases, with 15 bases between them. Per the germline V gene, CDR1 is SGHAT and CDR2 is FQNNGV. CDR3 sequence: CASTPGAGAPLHF. In nucleotides, the CDR3 is TGTGCCAGCACCCCAGGGGCAGGCGCACCCCTCCACTTT.

The sample holds a few counts of this clonotype. The chain links TRBV5-1 to TRBJ2-1, with 7 bases matching TRBD1. CDR3 size: 14 residues. The germline V gene encodes CDR1 SGHRS and CDR2 YFSETQ. V dropped 2 bases and J dropped 6; count of bases not matched to a gene: 5. CDR3 in DNA: TGCGCCAGCAGCTTAGAGACAGGGCTCAATGAGCAGTTCTTC. Encoded protein: CASSLETGLNEQFF.